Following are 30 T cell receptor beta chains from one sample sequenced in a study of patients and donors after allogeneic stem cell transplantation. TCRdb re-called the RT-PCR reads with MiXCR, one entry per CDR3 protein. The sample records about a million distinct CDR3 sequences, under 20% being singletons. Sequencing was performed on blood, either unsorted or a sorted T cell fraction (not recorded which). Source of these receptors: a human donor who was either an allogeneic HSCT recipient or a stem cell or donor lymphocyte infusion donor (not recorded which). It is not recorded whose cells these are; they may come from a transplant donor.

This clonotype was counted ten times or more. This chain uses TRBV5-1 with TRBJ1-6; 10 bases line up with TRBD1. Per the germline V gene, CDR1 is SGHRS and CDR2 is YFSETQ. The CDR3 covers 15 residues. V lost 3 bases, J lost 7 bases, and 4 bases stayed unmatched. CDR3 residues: CASSSTGGMNSPLHF. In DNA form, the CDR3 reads TGCGCCAGCAGCTCGACAGGGGGCATGAATTCACCCCTCCACTTT.

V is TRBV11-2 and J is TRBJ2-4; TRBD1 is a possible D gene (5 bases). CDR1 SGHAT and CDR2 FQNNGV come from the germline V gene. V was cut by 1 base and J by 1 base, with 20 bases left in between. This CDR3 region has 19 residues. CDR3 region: CASSLVSSQGETAKNIQYF. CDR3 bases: TGTGCCAGCAGCTTAGTGTCTTCCCAGGGTGAAACGGCCAAAAACATTCAGTACTTC.

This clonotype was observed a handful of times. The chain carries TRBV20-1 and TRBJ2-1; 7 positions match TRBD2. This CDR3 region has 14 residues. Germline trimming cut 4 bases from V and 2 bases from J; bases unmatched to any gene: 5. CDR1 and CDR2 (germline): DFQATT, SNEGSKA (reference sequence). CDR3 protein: CSATTGTTYNEQFF. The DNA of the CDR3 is TGCAGTGCTACCACCGGGACTACCTACAATGAGCAGTTCTTC.

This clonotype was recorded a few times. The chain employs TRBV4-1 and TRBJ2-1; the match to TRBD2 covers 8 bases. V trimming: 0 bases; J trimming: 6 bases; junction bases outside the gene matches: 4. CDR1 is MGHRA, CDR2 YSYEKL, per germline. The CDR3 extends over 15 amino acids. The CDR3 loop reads CASSQDGTSVNEQFF. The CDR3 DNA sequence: TGCGCCAGCAGCCAAGATGGGACTAGTGTCAATGAGCAGTTCTTC.

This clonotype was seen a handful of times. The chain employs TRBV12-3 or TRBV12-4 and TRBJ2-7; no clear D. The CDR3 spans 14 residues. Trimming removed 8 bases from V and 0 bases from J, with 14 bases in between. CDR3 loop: CASCLGLSSYEQYF. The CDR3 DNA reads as TGTGCCAGCTGCCTGGGGTTAAGCTCCTACGAGCAGTACTTC.

The CDR3 reads CASSLVSDSNYEQYF. CDR3 sequence (DNA): TGCGCCAGCAGCCTAGTCAGTGACAGTAACTACGAGCAGTACTTC. The chain couples TRBV4-1 to TRBJ2-7; D possibly corresponds to TRBD1 (5 bases). The germline V gene has CDR1 MGHRA and CDR2 YSYEKL. The CDR3 loop spans 15 amino acids. Trimming stripped 4 bases from V and 3 bases from J, with 16 bases between.

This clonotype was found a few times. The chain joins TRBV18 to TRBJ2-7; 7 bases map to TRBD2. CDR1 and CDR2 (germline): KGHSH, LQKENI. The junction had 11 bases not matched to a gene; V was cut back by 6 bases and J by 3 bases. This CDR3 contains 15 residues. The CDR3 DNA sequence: TGTGCCAGCTCCCTAAGAGCGGGAAAGATCTACGAGCAGTACTTC. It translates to CASSLRAGKIYEQYF. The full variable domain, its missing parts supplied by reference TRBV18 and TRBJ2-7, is NAGVMQNPRHLVRRRGQEARLRCSPMKGHSHVYWYRQLPEEGLKFMVYLQKENIIDESGMPKERFSAEFPKEGPSILRIQQVVRGDSAAYFCASSLRAGKIYEQYFGPGTRLTVT.

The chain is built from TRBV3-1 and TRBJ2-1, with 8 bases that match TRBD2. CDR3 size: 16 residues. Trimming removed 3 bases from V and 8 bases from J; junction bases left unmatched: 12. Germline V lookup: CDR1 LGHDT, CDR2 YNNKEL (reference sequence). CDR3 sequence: CASSHSGRGLGHEQFF. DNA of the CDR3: TGTGCCAGCAGCCACAGCGGGAGAGGTCTGGGGCATGAGCAGTTCTTC.

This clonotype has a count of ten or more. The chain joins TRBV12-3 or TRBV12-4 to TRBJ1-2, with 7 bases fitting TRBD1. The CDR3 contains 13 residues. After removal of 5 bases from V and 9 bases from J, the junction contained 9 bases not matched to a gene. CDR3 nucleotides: TGTGCCAGCAGTCAGACAGGGTTATCGAGCTACACCTTC. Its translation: CASSQTGLSSYTF.

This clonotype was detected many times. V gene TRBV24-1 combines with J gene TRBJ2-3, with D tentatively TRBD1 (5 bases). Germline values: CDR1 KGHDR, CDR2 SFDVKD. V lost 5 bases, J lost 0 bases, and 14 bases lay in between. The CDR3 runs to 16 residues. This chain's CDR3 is CATSVGAGKSTDTQYF. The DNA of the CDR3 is TGTGCCACCAGTGTTGGGGCAGGGAAGAGCACAGATACGCAGTATTTT.

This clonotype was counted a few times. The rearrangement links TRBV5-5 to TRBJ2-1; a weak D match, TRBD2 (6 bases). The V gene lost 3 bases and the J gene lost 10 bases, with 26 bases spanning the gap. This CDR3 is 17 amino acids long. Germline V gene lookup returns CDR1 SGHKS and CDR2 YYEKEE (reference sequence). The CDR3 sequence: CASSSILTSPLRREQFF. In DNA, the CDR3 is TGTGCCAGCAGCTCCATTCTGACTAGTCCTCTTAGGCGAGAGCAGTTCTTC. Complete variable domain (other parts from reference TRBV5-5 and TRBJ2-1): DAGVTQSPTHLIKTRGQQVTLRCSPISGHKSVSWYQQVLGQGPQFIFQYYEKEERGRGNFPDRFSARQFPNYSSELNVNALLLGDSALYLCASSSILTSPLRREQFFGPGTRLTVL.

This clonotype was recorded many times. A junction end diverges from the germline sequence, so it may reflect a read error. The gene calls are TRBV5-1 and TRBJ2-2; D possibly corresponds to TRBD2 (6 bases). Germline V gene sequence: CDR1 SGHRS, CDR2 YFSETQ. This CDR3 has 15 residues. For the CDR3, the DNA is TGTGCCAGCAGCCTAGGGACTGTGAACACCGGGGAGCTGTTTTTT. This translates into CASSLGTVNTGELFF.

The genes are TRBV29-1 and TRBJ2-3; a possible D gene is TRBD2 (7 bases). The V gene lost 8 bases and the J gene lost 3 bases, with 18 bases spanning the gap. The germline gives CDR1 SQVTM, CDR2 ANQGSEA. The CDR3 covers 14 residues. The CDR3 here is CSYREGTVTDTQYF. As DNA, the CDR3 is TGCAGCTACAGGGAGGGAACGGTAACAGATACGCAGTATTTT.

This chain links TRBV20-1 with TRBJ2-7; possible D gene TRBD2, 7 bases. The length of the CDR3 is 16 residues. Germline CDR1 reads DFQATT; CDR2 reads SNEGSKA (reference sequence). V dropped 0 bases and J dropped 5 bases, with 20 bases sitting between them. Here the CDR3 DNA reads TGCAGTGCTAGAGATACGTGGGTGGGGGGGCGCCACGAGCAGTACTTC. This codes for CSARDTWVGGRHEQYF.

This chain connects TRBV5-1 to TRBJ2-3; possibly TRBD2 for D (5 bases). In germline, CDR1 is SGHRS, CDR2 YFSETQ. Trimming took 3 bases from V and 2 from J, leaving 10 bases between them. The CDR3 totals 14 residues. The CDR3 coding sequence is TGCGCCAGCAGCTACCGACTAACCACAGATACGCAGTATTTT. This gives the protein CASSYRLTTDTQYF.

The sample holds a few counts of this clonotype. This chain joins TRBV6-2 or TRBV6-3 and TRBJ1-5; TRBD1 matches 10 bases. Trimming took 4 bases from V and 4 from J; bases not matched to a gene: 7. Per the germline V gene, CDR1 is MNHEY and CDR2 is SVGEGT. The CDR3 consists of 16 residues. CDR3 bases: TGTGCCAGCAGTTCCCTGTGGACAGGGGGAAATCAGCCCCAGCATTTT. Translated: CASSSLWTGGNQPQHF.

Written as DNA, the CDR3 is TGTGCCAGCAGTTTACTACAACACTACGAGCAGTACTTC. Translated, it gives CASSLLQHYEQYF. The chain couples TRBV12-3 or TRBV12-4 to TRBJ2-7; D unresolved. V dropped 2 bases and J dropped 3 bases, with 8 bases sitting between them. The length of the CDR3 is 13 residues.

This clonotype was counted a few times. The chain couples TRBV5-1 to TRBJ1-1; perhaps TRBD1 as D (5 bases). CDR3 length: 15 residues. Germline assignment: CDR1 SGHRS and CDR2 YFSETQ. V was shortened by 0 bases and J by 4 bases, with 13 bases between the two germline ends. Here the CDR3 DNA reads TGCGCCAGCAGCTTGGAGGGGCCAGTATCCACTGAAGCTTTCTTT. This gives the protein CASSLEGPVSTEAFF.

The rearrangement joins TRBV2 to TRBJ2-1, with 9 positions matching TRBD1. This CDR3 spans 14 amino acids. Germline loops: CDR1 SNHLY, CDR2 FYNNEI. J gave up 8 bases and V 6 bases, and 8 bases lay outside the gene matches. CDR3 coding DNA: TGTGCCAGCAGGACCCGGGGACAGGGAGATGAGCAGTTCTTC. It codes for CASRTRGQGDEQFF. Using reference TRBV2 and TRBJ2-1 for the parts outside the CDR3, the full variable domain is EPEVTQTPSHQVTQMGQEVILRCVPISNHLYFYWYRQILGQKVEFLVSFYNNEISEKSEIFDDQFSVERPDGSNFTLKIRSTKLEDSAMYFCASRTRGQGDEQFFGPGTRLTVL.

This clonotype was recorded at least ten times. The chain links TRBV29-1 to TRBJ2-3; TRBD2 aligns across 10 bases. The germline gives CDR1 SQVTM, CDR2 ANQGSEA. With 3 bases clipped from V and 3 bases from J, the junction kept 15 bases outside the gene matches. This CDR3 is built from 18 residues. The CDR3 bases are TGCAGCGTTGATCAGGCTAGCGGGAGAATGAGCGGGACAGATACGCAGTATTTT. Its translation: CSVDQASGRMSGTDTQYF.

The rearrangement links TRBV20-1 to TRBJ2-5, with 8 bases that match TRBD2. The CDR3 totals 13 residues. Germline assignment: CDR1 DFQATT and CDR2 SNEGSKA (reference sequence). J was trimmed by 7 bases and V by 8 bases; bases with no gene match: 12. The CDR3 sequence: CSSGGTTGGTQYF. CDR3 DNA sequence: TGCAGTTCGGGGGGGACTACCGGGGGGACCCAGTACTTC.

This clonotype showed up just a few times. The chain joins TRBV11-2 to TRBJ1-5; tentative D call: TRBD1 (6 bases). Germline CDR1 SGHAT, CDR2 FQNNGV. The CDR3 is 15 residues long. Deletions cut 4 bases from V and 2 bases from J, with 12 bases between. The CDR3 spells CASSSQGFGNQPQHF. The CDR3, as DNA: TGTGCCAGCAGCTCACAGGGTTTCGGCAATCAGCCCCAGCATTTT.

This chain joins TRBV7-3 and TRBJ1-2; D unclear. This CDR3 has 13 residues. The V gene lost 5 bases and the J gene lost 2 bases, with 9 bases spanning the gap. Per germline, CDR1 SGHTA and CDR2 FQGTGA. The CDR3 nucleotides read TGTGCCAGCAGCGCCGACAAAAACTATGGCTACACCTTC. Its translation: CASSADKNYGYTF.

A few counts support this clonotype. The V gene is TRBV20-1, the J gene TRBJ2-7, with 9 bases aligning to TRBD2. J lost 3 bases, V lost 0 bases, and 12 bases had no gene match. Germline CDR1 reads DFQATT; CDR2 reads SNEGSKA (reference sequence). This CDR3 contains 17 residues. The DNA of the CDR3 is TGCAGTGCTAGAGATAGGATGGCGGGGGGGGCGATCTACGAGCAGTACTTC. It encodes CSARDRMAGGAIYEQYF.

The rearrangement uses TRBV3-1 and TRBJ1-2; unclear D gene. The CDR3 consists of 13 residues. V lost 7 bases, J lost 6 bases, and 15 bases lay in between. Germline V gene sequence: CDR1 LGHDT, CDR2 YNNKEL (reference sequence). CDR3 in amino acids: CASTGAPWNGYTF. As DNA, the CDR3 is TGTGCCAGCACAGGTGCTCCGTGGAATGGCTACACCTTC.

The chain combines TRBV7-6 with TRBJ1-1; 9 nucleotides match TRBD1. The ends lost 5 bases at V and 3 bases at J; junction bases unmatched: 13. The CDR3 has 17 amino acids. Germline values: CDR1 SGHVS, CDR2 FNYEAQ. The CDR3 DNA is TGTGCCAGCAGCCCTACCGGGACAGGGAGGTCGGACACTGAAGCTTTCTTT. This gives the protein CASSPTGTGRSDTEAFF.

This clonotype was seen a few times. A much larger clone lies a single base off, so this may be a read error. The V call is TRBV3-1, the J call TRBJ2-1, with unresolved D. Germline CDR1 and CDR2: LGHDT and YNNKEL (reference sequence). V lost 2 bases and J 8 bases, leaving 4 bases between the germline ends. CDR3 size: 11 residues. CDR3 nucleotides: TGTGCCAGCAGCCAACGACATGAGCAGTTCTTC. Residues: CASSQRHEQFF.

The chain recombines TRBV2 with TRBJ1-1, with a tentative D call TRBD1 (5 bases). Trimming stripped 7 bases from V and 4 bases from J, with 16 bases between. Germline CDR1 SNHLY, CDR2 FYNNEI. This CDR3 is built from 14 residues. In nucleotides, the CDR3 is TGTGCCAGCATTGGGTTCTTAGGGGTCACTGAAGCTTTCTTT. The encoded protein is CASIGFLGVTEAFF.

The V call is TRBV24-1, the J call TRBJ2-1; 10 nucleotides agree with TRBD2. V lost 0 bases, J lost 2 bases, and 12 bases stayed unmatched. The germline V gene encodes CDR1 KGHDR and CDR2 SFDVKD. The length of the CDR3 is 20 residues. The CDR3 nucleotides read TGTGCCACCAGTGATTTGGGATCGGCTAGCGGGAGAGAAACCTACAATGAGCAGTTCTTC. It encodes CATSDLGSASGRETYNEQFF.

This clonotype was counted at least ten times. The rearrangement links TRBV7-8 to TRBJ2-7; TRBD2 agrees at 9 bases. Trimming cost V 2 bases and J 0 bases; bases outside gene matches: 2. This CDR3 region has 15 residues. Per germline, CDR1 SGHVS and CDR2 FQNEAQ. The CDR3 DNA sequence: TGTGCCAGCAGCTTATTTAGCGGGAGCTCCTACGAGCAGTACTTC. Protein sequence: CASSLFSGSSYEQYF. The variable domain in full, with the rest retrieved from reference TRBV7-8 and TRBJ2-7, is GAGVSQSPRYKVAKRGQDVALRCDPISGHVSLFWYQQALGQGPEFLTYFQNEAQLDKSGLPSDRFFAERPEGSVSTLKIQRTQQEDSAVYLCASSLFSGSSYEQYFGPGTRLTVT.